The 14 T cell receptor beta chains below come from one sample, sequenced in a study of blood T cell repertoires in COVID-19. Generated by immunoSEQ multiplex PCR, the TCRdb table keeps only in-frame clones and is missing some. The table has 110,000 to 150,000 clones, 65% to 90% seen once. Sequencing was performed on peripheral blood. The receptor source for this set is a man in his 60s with active or convalescent COVID-19.

Only a few counts were recorded for this clone. Compared with germline, one end of the junction differs, possibly owing to a read error. V gene TRBV11-3 combines with J gene TRBJ2-3; D may be TRBD1 or TRBD2 (5 bases each). The CDR3 loop spans 13 amino acids. CDR1 and CDR2 from the germline V gene are SGHNT and YENEEA. The CDR3 DNA is TGTGCCGGCAGAGGGGCAGAGTCGGATACGCAGTATTTT. It yields the protein CAGRGAESDTQYF.

This chain uses TRBV5-1 with TRBJ2-2; perhaps TRBD2 as D (7 bases). The CDR3 sequence is 16 residues long. Germline loops: CDR1 SGHRS, CDR2 YFSETQ. V was shortened by 4 bases and J by 1 base, with 14 bases between the two germline ends. The CDR3 region has the DNA TGCGCCAGCAGCCGGGGGGCAGGCCTGAACACCGGGGAGCTGTTTTTT. As protein: CASSRGAGLNTGELFF.

The chain joins TRBV5-4 to TRBJ2-2; D ambiguous. This CDR3 contains 17 residues. The germline V gene encodes CDR1 SGHNT and CDR2 YYREEE (reference sequence). The V and J ends lost 2 bases and 6 bases respectively, with 20 bases between them. The CDR3 nucleotides are TGTGCCAGCAGCTTTCCCTCCCGAGACGGTGGGCCCGGGGAGCTGTTTTTT. Its translation: CASSFPSRDGGPGELFF. Full variable domain (outside the CDR3, taken from reference TRBV5-4 and TRBJ2-2): ETGVTQSPTHLIKTRGQQVTLRCSSQSGHNTVSWYQQALGQGPQFIFQYYREEENGRGNFPPRFSGLQFPNYSSELNVNALELDDSALYLCASSFPSRDGGPGELFFGEGSRLTVL.

The gene calls are TRBV4-3 and TRBJ2-3; the match to TRBD2 covers 7 bases. This CDR3 has 15 amino acids. The trim removed 1 base at V and 9 bases at J, leaving 10 bases unmatched. Germline loops: CDR1 LGHNA, CDR2 YSLEER. The CDR3 bases are TGCGCCAGCAGCCAAGCGCGCGGGAGCTTGGGGACGCAGTATTTT. It is translated as CASSQARGSLGTQYF.

The CDR3 coding sequence is TGTGCCAGCAGCCAAGGGCCCCCCAATCAGCCCCAGCATTTT. Protein: CASSQGPPNQPQHF. The gene calls are TRBV3-1 (or the pseudogene TRBV3-2) and TRBJ1-5; D remains ambiguous. With 1 base removed from V and 3 bases from J, the gap between germline ends came to 7 bases. Germline V gives CDR1 LGHDT, CDR2 YNNKEL (reference sequence). CDR3 size: 14 residues.

This clone occurred once. CDR3 nucleotides: TGTGCCAGCTCACCGGGGGCTAGCGGGAGTGAGGATGAGCAGTTCTTC. Translated: CASSPGASGSEDEQFF. J is TRBJ2-1 and V is TRBV18; 10 positions agree with TRBD2. Per germline, CDR1 KGHSH and CDR2 LQKENI. Losses at the gene ends were 3 bases for V and 8 bases for J; bases not matched to a gene: 10. This CDR3 comprises 16 residues.

This chain joins TRBV10-1 and TRBJ1-6; 7 nucleotides agree with TRBD1. Germline CDR1 reads WNHNN; CDR2 reads SYGVQD (reference sequence). With 6 bases clipped from V and 6 bases from J, the junction kept 5 bases outside the gene matches. The length of the CDR3 is 14 residues. The CDR3 DNA follows: TGCGCCAGCAGCCGGGACAGCAGTAATTCACCCCTCCACTTT. Residues: CASSRDSSNSPLHF.

The CDR3 is CASSSRDSDGYTF. The CDR3 DNA reads TGTGCCAGCAGCTCGCGGGACTCCGATGGCTACACCTTC. This sequence joins TRBV6-6 and TRBJ1-2; possibly TRBD1 for D (5 bases). The CDR3 is 13 amino acids. V was clipped by 6 bases and J by 6 bases, with 14 bases between them. CDR1 MNHNY and CDR2 SVGAGI come from the germline V gene (reference sequence).

This chain uses TRBV6-2 or TRBV6-3 with TRBJ1-2; D unresolved. The germline V and J ends were trimmed by 2 bases and 10 bases, with 8 bases remaining between them. This CDR3 spans 11 amino acids. Germline V CDR1 and CDR2: MNHEY, SVGEGT. CDR3 residues: CASSYGSLYTF. In nucleotides, the CDR3 is TGTGCCAGCAGTTACGGGAGCCTCTACACCTTC.

The chain combines TRBV6-2 or TRBV6-3 with TRBJ1-5; TRBD1 agrees at 8 bases. The CDR3 is made up of 15 amino acids. CDR1 and CDR2 from the germline V gene are MNHEY and SVGEGT. V was pared by 5 bases and J by 2 bases, with 5 bases of the junction left unmatched. The CDR3 loop is CASSRPGQGNQPQHF. In nucleotides, the CDR3 is TGTGCCAGCAGTCGTCCGGGACAGGGCAATCAGCCCCAGCATTTT.

This chain links TRBV6-2 or TRBV6-3 with TRBJ1-5; D not resolved. V was shortened by 3 bases and J by 4 bases, with 25 bases between the two germline ends. Germline assignment: CDR1 MNHEY and CDR2 SVGEGT. The CDR3 covers 19 residues. The CDR3 DNA is TGTGCCAGCAGTTATCGGTTCATCGATTCCCGGGAGGGTAATCAGCCCCAGCATTTT. Its translation is CASSYRFIDSREGNQPQHF.

The chain uses TRBV6-2 or TRBV6-3 and TRBJ2-2; no clear D gene. The ends were cut back, 0 bases at V and 6 bases at J, with 11 bases in the middle. Germline lookup yields CDR1 MNHEY and CDR2 SVGEGT. The CDR3 runs to 15 residues. CDR3 DNA: TGTGCCAGCAGTTACTCGAGAGGATCGTCCGGGGAGCTGTTTTTT. Its protein product is CASSYSRGSSGELFF.

V and J are TRBV28 and TRBJ1-2; D is perhaps TRBD1 (5 bases). Germline V gene lookup returns CDR1 MDHEN and CDR2 SYDVKM. The CDR3 extends over 13 amino acids. V was pared by 1 base and J by 7 bases, with 10 bases between. The CDR3 DNA reads as TGTGCCAGCAGTTTATTCAGGGATGGTGGCTACACCTTC. Translated: CASSLFRDGGYTF.

The chain carries TRBV2 and TRBJ1-3; D uncertain. CDR1 and CDR2 from the germline V gene are SNHLY and FYNNEI. V lost 6 bases and J 0 bases, leaving 15 bases between the germline ends. The CDR3 totals 16 residues. The CDR3 region is CASSLQQTSSGNTIYF. The CDR3 DNA is TGTGCCAGCAGCCTACAGCAGACCAGCTCTGGAAACACCATATATTTT.